Included here is one TCR beta chain sequence, with context. The target antigen is unknown. This sample was taken from a study of T cell responses to AZD1222 COVID-19 vaccine. General study points: Recipients of two AZD1222 doses showed rising Spike-specific TCR breadth and depth. Targeting of unmutated variant regions was reportedly seen in nearly half of spike-specific TCRs. It was only a handful of AZD1222 recipients who were seropositive at baseline.

TCRdb keeps only in-frame clones here, not all; method: immunoSEQ multiplex PCR. Of about 150,000 clones detected, 86% appear once; the ten largest clones hold 5.5%. The length of the CDR3 is 17 residues. From germline, CDR1 is SGHTA and CDR2 FQGTGA. V gave up 2 bases and J gave up 3 bases; unmatched junction bases: 7. The source material was peripheral blood, sampled on day 0 of MenACWY control vaccination. This clonotype originated in an adult in good health. The chain uses TRBV7-3 and TRBJ2-2; 9 bases are a match to TRBD2. The CDR3, as DNA: TGTGCCAGCAGCTTACGGTCCAGACTAGCGGACACCGGGGAGCTGTTTTTT. Translating gives CASSLRSRLADTGELFF.